A selection of T cell receptor beta chains follows, all from one sample in a study of OX40 agonist ivuxolimab in advanced cancers. TCRdb's table, derived via immunoSEQ multiplex PCR, lists solely in-frame clones and lacks some. This table holds 20,000 to 25,000 clones, approximately 90% found once. The sequencing here drew on CD4+ or CD8+ T cells sorted from blood, taken in a trial of the OX40 agonist ivuxolimab. The receptors shown here come from an adult with an advanced solid tumor such as melanoma, head and neck, liver or kidney cancer. Each CDR3 is given with its conserved first and last residue. The D gene is left open where the match is weak. The size field is filled for only some rows; it gives once, few, many or a size class.

v_call: TRBV6-6; clone_size: once; j_call: TRBJ2-7; d_call: NA; cdr3_nt: TGTGCCAGCAGTTATCTGGGCGGGTTCGAGGGCGAGCAGTACTTC; cdr3_aa: CASSYLGGFEGEQYF
v_call: TRBV5-4; clone_size: few; j_call: TRBJ2-7; d_call: TRBD1; cdr3_nt: TGTGCCAGCAGCTGGGACAGGGGCGGGTACGAGCAGTACTTC; cdr3_aa: CASSWDRGGYEQYF
v_call: TRBV9; clone_size: once; j_call: TRBJ2-3; d_call: TRBD1; cdr3_nt: TGTGCCAGCAGCGTTTTCGCACAGGGGTATGGAAGCACAGATACGCAGTATTTT; cdr3_aa: CASSVFAQGYGSTDTQYF
v_call: TRBV7-2; clone_size: NA; j_call: TRBJ2-1; d_call: TRBD1; cdr3_nt: TGTGCCAGCAGCTCGGGTCGCCAGGGGGCGACGTATGAGCAGTTCTTC; cdr3_aa: CASSSGRQGATYEQFF
v_call: TRBV5-1; clone_size: NA; j_call: TRBJ2-3; d_call: NA; cdr3_nt: TGCGCCAGCAGCTCCGGGAGAACAGATACGCAGTATTTT; cdr3_aa: CASSSGRTDTQYF
v_call: TRBV27; clone_size: once; j_call: TRBJ2-1; d_call: TRBD2; cdr3_nt: TGTGCCAGCACGGGGGAGGGCCCCCATGAGCAGTTCTTC; cdr3_aa: CASTGEGPHEQFF
v_call: TRBV13; clone_size: NA; j_call: TRBJ2-1; d_call: TRBD2; cdr3_nt: TGTGCCAGCAGCCCTCTAGCGGGAGGTTTCAATGAGCAGTTCTTC; cdr3_aa: CASSPLAGGFNEQFF
v_call: TRBV6-1; clone_size: NA; j_call: TRBJ2-2; d_call: NA; cdr3_nt: TGTGCCAGCGAAGTGGCGCCGGTCACCGGGGAGCTGTTTTTT; cdr3_aa: CASEVAPVTGELFF
v_call: TRBV9; clone_size: NA; j_call: TRBJ2-7; d_call: TRBD2; cdr3_nt: TGTGCCAGCAGCGTAAGAGGACTAGCTAACGAGCAGTACTTC; cdr3_aa: CASSVRGLANEQYF
v_call: TRBV9; clone_size: once; j_call: TRBJ2-3; d_call: TRBD2; cdr3_nt: TGTGCCAGCAGCGTAGCTACGGCCGGGAATAGCGGGCCCACAGATACGCAGTATTTT; cdr3_aa: CASSVATAGNSGPTDTQYF
v_call: TRBV9; clone_size: once; j_call: TRBJ2-7; d_call: TRBD2; cdr3_nt: TGTGCCAGCAGCGCCGGACCCGGGACTAGCAATGAGCAGTACTTC; cdr3_aa: CASSAGPGTSNEQYF
v_call: TRBV7-3; clone_size: NA; j_call: TRBJ2-3; d_call: NA; cdr3_nt: TGTGCCAGCAGCTTAATTGGGGCCGGGACAGATACGCAGTATTTT; cdr3_aa: CASSLIGAGTDTQYF
v_call: TRBV7-8; clone_size: NA; j_call: TRBJ2-7; d_call: NA; cdr3_nt: TGTGCCAGCAGCCCCGAGTGGGAGGTCGACGAGCAGTACTTC; cdr3_aa: CASSPEWEVDEQYF
v_call: TRBV27; clone_size: once; j_call: TRBJ1-2; d_call: TRBD1; cdr3_nt: TGTGCCAGCAGTTTAGGGACAGGGGGGGGCTATGGCTACACCTTC; cdr3_aa: CASSLGTGGGYGYTF
v_call: TRBV11-3; clone_size: NA; j_call: TRBJ2-2; d_call: NA; cdr3_nt: TGTGCCAGCAGCTTTCGTAAGGCGAACACCGGGGAGCTGTTTTTT; cdr3_aa: CASSFRKANTGELFF
v_call: TRBV9; clone_size: once; j_call: TRBJ2-7; d_call: NA; cdr3_nt: TGTGCCAGCAGCGTAGGTCCTAAGGGGTCCTACGAGCAGTACTTC; cdr3_aa: CASSVGPKGSYEQYF
v_call: TRBV28; clone_size: NA; j_call: TRBJ2-7; d_call: TRBD1; cdr3_nt: TGTGCCAGCTCTGAGGCGACAGGGAGAGGCGAGCAGTACTTC; cdr3_aa: CASSEATGRGEQYF
v_call: TRBV5-6; clone_size: NA; j_call: TRBJ1-1; d_call: NA; cdr3_nt: TGTGCCAGCAGCTTGCGGGGGGTATGGACTGAAGCTTTCTTT; cdr3_aa: CASSLRGVWTEAFF
v_call: TRBV19; clone_size: NA; j_call: TRBJ2-1; d_call: TRBD1; cdr3_nt: TGTGCCAGTAGTATTACCGGACAGGGGTCCTACAATGAGCAGTTCTTC; cdr3_aa: CASSITGQGSYNEQFF
v_call: TRBV28; clone_size: NA; j_call: TRBJ2-1; d_call: TRBD2; cdr3_nt: TGTGCCAGCAGACGCGGACTAGCGGGAGGTAATGAGCAGTTCTTC; cdr3_aa: CASRRGLAGGNEQFF
v_call: TRBV10-3; clone_size: NA; j_call: TRBJ2-1; d_call: NA; cdr3_nt: TGTGCCATCAGTGAGGGGACCTATCACTATCATGAGCAGTTCTTC; cdr3_aa: CAISEGTYHYHEQFF
v_call: TRBV27; clone_size: NA; j_call: TRBJ1-5; d_call: TRBD1; cdr3_nt: TGTGCCAGCAGCACACGACGGGACAGTAGGAATCAGCCCCAGCATTTT; cdr3_aa: CASSTRRDSRNQPQHF
v_call: TRBV6-5; clone_size: NA; j_call: TRBJ2-2; d_call: NA; cdr3_nt: TGTGCCAGCAGTTTCGGGGGGCTCGGCACCGGGGAGCTGTTTTTT; cdr3_aa: CASSFGGLGTGELFF
v_call: TRBV5-6; clone_size: NA; j_call: TRBJ2-6; d_call: TRBD1; cdr3_nt: TGTGCCAGCAGCGGGGGGACAGGGGGGGGCTCTGGGGCCAACGTCCTGACTTTC; cdr3_aa: CASSGGTGGGSGANVLTF
v_call: TRBV27; clone_size: NA; j_call: TRBJ1-4; d_call: NA; cdr3_nt: TGTGCCAGCAGTCACCCCGGTGAAAAACTGTTTTTT; cdr3_aa: CASSHPGEKLFF
v_call: TRBV7-9; clone_size: NA; j_call: TRBJ2-7; d_call: NA; cdr3_nt: TGTGCCAGCAGCTTAGGAGAAGGTAACTCCTACGAGCAGTACTTC; cdr3_aa: CASSLGEGNSYEQYF
v_call: TRBV6-5; clone_size: NA; j_call: TRBJ2-7; d_call: TRBD1; cdr3_nt: TGTGCCAGCAGTTCCCTGGGACAGGGTCTCTACGAGCAGTACTTC; cdr3_aa: CASSSLGQGLYEQYF
v_call: TRBV30; clone_size: NA; j_call: TRBJ1-2; d_call: TRBD1; cdr3_nt: TGTGCCGTATACGGTTGGGACAGTGAATATGGCTACACCTTC; cdr3_aa: CAVYGWDSEYGYTF
v_call: TRBV4-2; clone_size: NA; j_call: TRBJ2-2; d_call: NA; cdr3_nt: TGTGCCAGCAGCCCCCCGGGGTACACCGGGGAGCTGTTTTTT; cdr3_aa: CASSPPGYTGELFF
v_call: TRBV9; clone_size: NA; j_call: TRBJ2-3; d_call: TRBD2; cdr3_nt: TGTGCCAGCAGCGTAGGGGGACTAGCGGGATCAGATACGCAGTATTTT; cdr3_aa: CASSVGGLAGSDTQYF
v_call: TRBV5-6; clone_size: NA; j_call: TRBJ2-3; d_call: NA; cdr3_nt: TGTGCCAGCAGCTTGGCCGAAATTTACCCAGATACGCAGTATTTT; cdr3_aa: CASSLAEIYPDTQYF
v_call: TRBV7-9; clone_size: NA; j_call: TRBJ1-5; d_call: NA; cdr3_nt: TGTGCCAGCAGCTTATCCGAGGACGGGGGCAATCAGCCCCAGCATTTT; cdr3_aa: CASSLSEDGGNQPQHF
v_call: TRBV6-5; clone_size: few; j_call: TRBJ2-7; d_call: TRBD2; cdr3_nt: TGTGCCAGCAGTTACTCGAAGAGCGGGAGATGGGACGAGCAGTACTTC; cdr3_aa: CASSYSKSGRWDEQYF
v_call: TRBV5-1; clone_size: NA; j_call: TRBJ2-7; d_call: NA; cdr3_nt: TGCGCCAGCAGCTTCTTTCAGGACAGAATTTGGGAGCAGTACTTC; cdr3_aa: CASSFFQDRIWEQYF
v_call: TRBV7-9; clone_size: NA; j_call: TRBJ2-7; d_call: NA; cdr3_nt: TGTGCCAGCAGCCCGGCCAGCTACGAGCAGTACTTC; cdr3_aa: CASSPASYEQYF
v_call: TRBV6-5; clone_size: few; j_call: TRBJ2-1; d_call: TRBD2; cdr3_nt: TGTGCCAGCAGTTATACTAGCGGGGGCTATGAGCAGTTCTTC; cdr3_aa: CASSYTSGGYEQFF
v_call: TRBV28; clone_size: NA; j_call: TRBJ2-1; d_call: TRBD2; cdr3_nt: TGTGCCAGCAGGCTAGCGGGGCCATACAATGAGCAGTTCTTC; cdr3_aa: CASRLAGPYNEQFF
v_call: TRBV15; clone_size: NA; j_call: TRBJ1-2; d_call: NA; cdr3_nt: TGTGCCACCAGCAGAGACAAACTGGGGGCCAACGCGTATGGCTACACCTTC; cdr3_aa: CATSRDKLGANAYGYTF
v_call: TRBV2; clone_size: NA; j_call: TRBJ2-3; d_call: NA; cdr3_nt: TGTGCCAGCCGTATTGGAGGCCTTGGCGATACGCAGTATTTT; cdr3_aa: CASRIGGLGDTQYF
v_call: TRBV30; clone_size: NA; j_call: TRBJ2-7; d_call: TRBD1; cdr3_nt: TGTGCCTGGAGTACGTGGACAGGGCCCCCCTCCTACGAGCAGTACTTC; cdr3_aa: CAWSTWTGPPSYEQYF
v_call: TRBV29-1; clone_size: NA; j_call: TRBJ2-7; d_call: NA; cdr3_nt: TGCAGCGTTGGATCGGGGGACAGCTACGAGCAGTACTTC; cdr3_aa: CSVGSGDSYEQYF
v_call: TRBV28; clone_size: NA; j_call: TRBJ2-7; d_call: TRBD2; cdr3_nt: TGTGCCAGCAGTTTATGGGGACTAGCGGGGAACTCCTACGAGCAGTACTTC; cdr3_aa: CASSLWGLAGNSYEQYF
v_call: TRBV28; clone_size: NA; j_call: TRBJ2-1; d_call: NA; cdr3_nt: TGTGCCAGCAGTTTATTAGGGAGCTCCTACAATGAGCAGTTCTTC; cdr3_aa: CASSLLGSSYNEQFF